This T cell receptor beta chain was found in a study of T cell repertoires in cytomegalovirus infection. Study-wide context: Public signatures in TCR beta pointed to CMV infection and matching HLA type.

TCRdb analysed the reads with MiXCR anew, one entry per CDR3 protein. This sample yields hundreds of thousands of distinct CDR3 sequences, of which 35% to 45% are seen a single time; around 2.6% belongs to the top ten. Study results and caveats: Adding up the frequency of public TCR beta families identified people who carried CMV plus the relevant HLA. Clonotype analysis showed dominance of the ex vivo response by HLA-C-restricted CMV-specific TCR beta clonotypes.

This clonotype was seen more than once but under ten times. The antigen is not known. V trimming: 5 bases; J trimming: 5 bases; junction bases outside the gene matches: 12. This CDR3 contains 17 residues. The germline gives CDR1 SGHVS, CDR2 FQNEAQ. The sequence was obtained from a human donor in good health (CMV status not recorded). Some clones in this sample may be carry-over from other donors' samples. This chain links TRBV7-8 with TRBJ1-5, with TRBD1 matching over 10 bases. Sequencing used PBMCs. The CDR3 bases are TGTGCCAGCAGCCTATCAGAGGTGGACAGGGGGGATCAGCCCCAGCATTTT. It yields the protein CASSLSEVDRGDQPQHF. Full variable domain (rest looked up from reference TRBV7-8 and TRBJ1-5): GAGVSQSPRYKVAKRGQDVALRCDPISGHVSLFWYQQALGQGPEFLTYFQNEAQLDKSGLPSDRFFAERPEGSVSTLKIQRTQQEDSAVYLCASSLSEVDRGDQPQHFGDGTRLSIL.